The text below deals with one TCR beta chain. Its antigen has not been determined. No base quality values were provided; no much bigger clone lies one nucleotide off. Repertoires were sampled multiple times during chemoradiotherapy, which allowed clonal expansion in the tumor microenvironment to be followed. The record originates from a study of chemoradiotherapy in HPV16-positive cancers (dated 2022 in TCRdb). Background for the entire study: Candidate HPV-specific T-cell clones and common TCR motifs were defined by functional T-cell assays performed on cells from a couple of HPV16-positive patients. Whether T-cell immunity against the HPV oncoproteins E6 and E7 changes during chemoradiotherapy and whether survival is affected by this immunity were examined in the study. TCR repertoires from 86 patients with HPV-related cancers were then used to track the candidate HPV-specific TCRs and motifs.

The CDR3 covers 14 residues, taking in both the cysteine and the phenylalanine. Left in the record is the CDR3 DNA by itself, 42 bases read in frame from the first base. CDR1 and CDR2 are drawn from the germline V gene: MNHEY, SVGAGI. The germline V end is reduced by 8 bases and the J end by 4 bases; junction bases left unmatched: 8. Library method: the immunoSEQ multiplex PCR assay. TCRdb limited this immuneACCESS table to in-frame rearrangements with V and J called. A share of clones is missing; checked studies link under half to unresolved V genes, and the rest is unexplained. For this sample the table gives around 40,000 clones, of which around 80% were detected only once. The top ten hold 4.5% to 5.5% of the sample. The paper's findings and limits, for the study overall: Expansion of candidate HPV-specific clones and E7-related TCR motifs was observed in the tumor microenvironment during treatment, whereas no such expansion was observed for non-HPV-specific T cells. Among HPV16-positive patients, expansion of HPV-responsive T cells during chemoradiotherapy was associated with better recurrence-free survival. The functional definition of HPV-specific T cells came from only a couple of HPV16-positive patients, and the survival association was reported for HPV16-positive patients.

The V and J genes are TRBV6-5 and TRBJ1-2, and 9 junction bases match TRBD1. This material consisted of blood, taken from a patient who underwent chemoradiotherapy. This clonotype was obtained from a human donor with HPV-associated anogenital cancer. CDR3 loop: CASGWTGDSYGYTF. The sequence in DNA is TGTGCCAGCGGGTGGACAGGGGATTCCTATGGCTACACCTTC.